Below, 18 T cell receptor beta chains from the same sample are listed, as sequenced in a study of identical twins (dated by TCRdb to between 2015 and 2016). Receptor libraries were prepared by 5' RACE. This sample was sequenced with an Illumina HiSeq 2000. TCRdb handled the public reads itself, with Q25 trimming in fastp and clone calling in MiXCR, and kept productive beta chains. One record per CDR3 amino acid sequence lists the most common genes and DNA. The sample profile shows approximately 680,000 distinct CDR3 sequences; under 8.5% of them were found once. Roughly 1.6% of the sample rests with the top ten. These data also formed part of another study, on yellow fever vaccine responses in identical twins.

The sample was PBMCs. These receptors came from a young woman in good health.

The chain recombines TRBV9 with TRBJ2-7; D might be TRBD1 (5 bases). Trimming shortened V by 0 bases and J by 5 bases, and 12 bases separated the two germline ends. The CDR3 is 14 residues long. Germline CDR1 SGDLS, CDR2 YYNGEE. CDR3 protein: CASSVGTTGDEQYF. CDR3 coding DNA: TGTGCCAGCAGCGTAGGGACAACTGGGGACGAGCAGTACTTC.

This chain's CDR3 is CASSKNRALGGNTIYF. CDR3 bases: TGTGCCAGCAGCAAAAACAGGGCGCTTGGTGGAAACACCATATATTTT. The chain combines TRBV7-2 with TRBJ1-3; maybe TRBD1 (6 bases). The V gene's germline CDR1 is SGHTA and CDR2 FQGNSA. Deletions cut 5 bases from V and 3 bases from J, with 17 bases between. The CDR3 is 16 residues long.

This clonotype came up many times. V gene TRBV15 combines with J gene TRBJ1-1; D remains ambiguous. The CDR3 is 13 residues long. Trimming stripped 1 base from V and 4 bases from J, with 7 bases between. Germline CDR1 is LNHNV and CDR2 is YYDKDF (reference sequence). CDR3 amino acids: CATSRGPGTEAFF. DNA of the CDR3: TGTGCCACCAGCAGAGGACCGGGCACTGAAGCTTTCTTT.

The rearrangement uses TRBV20-1 and TRBJ2-2, with D perhaps TRBD2 (6 bases). CDR1 and CDR2 (germline): DFQATT, SNEGSKA (reference sequence). The CDR3 length is 15 residues. With 2 bases removed from V and 1 base from J, the gap between germline ends came to 11 bases. The CDR3 region is CSARIGGRNTGELFF. The CDR3 DNA follows: TGCAGTGCTAGAATCGGGGGAAGGAACACCGGGGAGCTGTTTTTT.

This clonotype has at least ten counts. This sequence joins TRBV12-3 or TRBV12-4 and TRBJ1-2; D possibly corresponds to TRBD1 (5 bases). There are 14 residues in the CDR3. Deletions cut 3 bases from V and 4 bases from J, with 12 bases between. The CDR3 spells CASSFLSGGYGYTF. The CDR3, as DNA: TGTGCCAGCAGTTTCTTGTCCGGGGGCTATGGCTACACCTTC.

As for this clonotype: At one end the junction does not follow the germline gene, possibly because of a read error. The gene calls are TRBV15 and TRBJ2-1; D unresolved. Germline V gene lookup returns CDR1 LNHNV and CDR2 YYDKDF (reference sequence). The CDR3 totals 15 residues. The CDR3 is CATSIDRASASEHFF. The CDR3 DNA reads as TGTGCCACCAGCATCGATAGGGCGTCCGCCTCGGAGCATTTCTTC.

This clonotype has only a few counts. As DNA, the CDR3 is TGTGCCAGCAGCCTACTCGGGGGAGAGCAGTACTTC. Translating it yields CASSLLGGEQYF. This chain connects TRBV27 to TRBJ2-7; TRBD2 is a possible D gene (6 bases). Germline CDR1 is MNHEY and CDR2 is SMNVEV (reference sequence). The CDR3 length is 12 residues. The V end lost 6 bases, the J end lost 7 bases, and 13 bases lay between the germline ends.

Written as DNA, the CDR3 is TGTGCCAGCAACTCCCGCCGGACTGCATGGGGGAGTGAGACCCAGTACTTC. Translation gives CASNSRRTAWGSETQYF. The chain couples TRBV11-2 to TRBJ2-5, with D perhaps assigned TRBD1 or TRBD2 (5 bases each). The CDR3 runs 17 residues. V was clipped by 7 bases and J by 5 bases, with 26 bases between them. Germline CDR1 is SGHAT and CDR2 is FQNNGV.

This rearrangement joins TRBV24-1 to TRBJ2-7; TRBD1 agrees at 12 bases. From germline, CDR1 is KGHDR and CDR2 SFDVKD. V was clipped by 9 bases and J by 3 bases; unmatched bases: 11. The CDR3 totals 16 residues. CDR3 DNA: TGTGCCACCTCACCCGGGGGGACAGGGGGCGGCTACGAGCAGTACTTC. Amino acid sequence: CATSPGGTGGGYEQYF.

This clonotype was detected a few times. This rearrangement joins TRBV5-1 to TRBJ2-2, with no clear D. Deletions cut 4 bases from V and 5 bases from J, with 12 bases between. Germline assignment: CDR1 SGHRS and CDR2 YFSETQ. The CDR3 extends over 14 amino acids. In DNA form, the CDR3 reads TGCGCCAGCAGCCCCACAGTTGGGACCGGGGAGCTGTTTTTT. Protein product: CASSPTVGTGELFF.

This clonotype has just a few counts. The gene calls are TRBV25-1 and TRBJ2-7; weak D call: TRBD2 (5 bases). V lost 3 bases and J 1 base, leaving 10 bases between the germline ends. This CDR3 spans 14 amino acids. Looked up from germline, CDR1 is MGHDK and CDR2 is SYGVNS. The CDR3 sequence: CASSEGSPSYEQYF. CDR3 in DNA: TGTGCCAGCAGTGAGGGGAGCCCATCCTACGAGCAGTACTTC.

This clonotype was picked up many times. J is TRBJ1-5 and V is TRBV3-1; D call uncertain. The CDR3 totals 14 residues. Looked up from germline, CDR1 is LGHDT and CDR2 is YNNKEL (reference sequence). Trimming removed 1 base from V and 3 bases from J, with 7 bases in between. The CDR3 spells CASSQAQLNQPQHF. The DNA of the CDR3 is TGTGCCAGCAGCCAAGCCCAGCTCAATCAGCCCCAGCATTTT.

This clonotype showed up just a few times. The gene calls are TRBV3-1 and TRBJ1-1; TRBD1 is a possible D gene (6 bases). This CDR3 is built from 16 residues. The germline V gene has CDR1 LGHDT and CDR2 YNNKEL (reference sequence). Between the trimmed V and J ends, which lost 1 base and 5 bases, there was a span of 17 bases. The DNA for the CDR3 is TGTGCCAGCAGCCAAGCTGGGGCAGGGAGGGGGACTGAAGCTTTCTTT. It yields the protein CASSQAGAGRGTEAFF. The variable domain in full, completed from reference TRBV3-1 and TRBJ1-1, reads DTAVSQTPKYLVTQMGNDKSIKCEQNLGHDTMYWYKQDSKKFLKIMFSYNNKELIINETVPNRFSPKSPDKAHLNLHINSLELGDSAVYFCASSQAGAGRGTEAFFGQGTRLTVV.

This clonotype was seen many times. The CDR3: CASSLGTRDEQFF. Written as DNA, the CDR3 is TGTGCCAGCAGCCTCGGGACTAGGGATGAGCAGTTCTTC. The chain is built from TRBV6-2 or TRBV6-3 and TRBJ2-1, with 8 positions matching TRBD2. The J segment lost 8 bases and the V segment lost 6 bases, leaving 6 bases of the junction unmatched. CDR3 length: 13 residues. Germline V gene sequence: CDR1 MNHEY, CDR2 SVGEGT.

There are many counts of this clonotype. The chain is built from TRBV7-2 and TRBJ2-2, with TRBD2 matching over 11 bases. CDR1 and CDR2 from the germline V gene are SGHTA and FQGNSA. The CDR3 runs 15 residues. Trimming at V came to 7 bases and at J to 6 bases, leaving 7 bases not matched to a gene. CDR3 protein: CASNILAGVAGELFF. DNA for the CDR3: TGTGCCAGCAACATACTAGCGGGAGTTGCCGGGGAGCTGTTTTTT.

This clonotype has only a few counts. The chain carries TRBV11-2 and TRBJ1-2; D remains unclear. CDR3 length: 15 amino acids. CDR1 and CDR2 (germline): SGHAT, FQNNGV. V was shortened by 5 bases and J by 5 bases, with 18 bases between the two germline ends. As DNA, the CDR3 is TGTGCCAGCAGCCCCCTGGAGCTAGTGATATATGGCTACACCTTC. This codes for CASSPLELVIYGYTF.

This clonotype was detected only a few times. V is TRBV12-3 or TRBV12-4 and J is TRBJ1-1; weak D call: TRBD1 (6 bases). CDR3 length: 12 residues. Trimming removed 6 bases from V and 10 bases from J, with 15 bases in between. The CDR3 loop is CASSLGGNGAFF. DNA of the CDR3: TGTGCCAGCAGCCTTGGGGGCAATGGAGCTTTCTTT.

This clonotype was counted ten times or more. The chain carries TRBV12-3 or TRBV12-4 and TRBJ2-1; 7 nucleotides line up with TRBD2. The CDR3 contains 15 residues. With 5 bases clipped from V and 4 bases from J, the junction kept 8 bases outside the gene matches. For the CDR3, the DNA is TGTGCCAGCAGTCCAGCGGGACTCCTTTACAATGAGCAGTTCTTC. It specifies CASSPAGLLYNEQFF.